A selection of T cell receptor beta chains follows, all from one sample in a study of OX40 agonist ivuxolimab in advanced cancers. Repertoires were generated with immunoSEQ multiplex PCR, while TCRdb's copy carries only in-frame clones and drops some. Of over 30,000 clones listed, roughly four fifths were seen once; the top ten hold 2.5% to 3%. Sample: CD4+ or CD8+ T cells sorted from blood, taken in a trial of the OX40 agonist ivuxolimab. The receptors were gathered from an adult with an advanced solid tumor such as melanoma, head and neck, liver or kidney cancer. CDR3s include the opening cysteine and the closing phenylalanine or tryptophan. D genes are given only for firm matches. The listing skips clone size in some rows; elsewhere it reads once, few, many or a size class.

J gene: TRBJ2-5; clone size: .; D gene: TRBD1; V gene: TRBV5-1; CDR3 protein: CASSRDREGETQYF; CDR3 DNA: TGCGCCAGCAGCCGGGACAGGGAAGGGGAGACCCAGTACTTC
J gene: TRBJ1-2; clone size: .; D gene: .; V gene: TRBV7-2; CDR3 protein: CASSLGRPLYGYTF; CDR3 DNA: TGTGCCAGCAGCTTGGGCAGGCCTCTCTATGGCTACACCTTC
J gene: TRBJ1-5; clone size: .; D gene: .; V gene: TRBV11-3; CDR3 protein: CASSLDGADNYSNQPQHF; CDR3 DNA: TGTGCCAGCAGCTTAGATGGGGCGGACAATTATAGCAATCAGCCCCAGCATTTT
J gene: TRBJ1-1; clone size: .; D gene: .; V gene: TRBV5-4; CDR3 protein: CASSREGPSPKSFF; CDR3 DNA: TGTGCCAGCAGCAGAGAAGGTCCATCGCCTAAGTCTTTCTTT
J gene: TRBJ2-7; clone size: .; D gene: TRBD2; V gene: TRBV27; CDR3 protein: CASSPTSPPGEQYF; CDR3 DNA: TGTGCCAGCAGCCCGACTAGCCCTCCTGGCGAGCAGTACTTC
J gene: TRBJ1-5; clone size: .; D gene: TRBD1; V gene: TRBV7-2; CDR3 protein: CASSRPGQHNQPQHF; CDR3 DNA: TGTGCCAGCAGCAGGCCGGGACAGCACAATCAGCCCCAGCATTTT
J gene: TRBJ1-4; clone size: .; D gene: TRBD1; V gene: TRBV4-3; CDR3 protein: CASSQEGTGNEKLFF; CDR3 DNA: TGCGCCAGCAGCCAAGAAGGGACAGGGAATGAAAAACTGTTTTTT
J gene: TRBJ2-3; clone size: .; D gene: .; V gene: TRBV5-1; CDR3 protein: CASYGEGDTQYF; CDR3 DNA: TGCGCCAGTTACGGTGAAGGGGATACGCAGTATTTT
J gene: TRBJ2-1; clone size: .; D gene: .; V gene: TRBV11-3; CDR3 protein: CASSLRDPENEQFF; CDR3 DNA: TGTGCCAGCAGCCTCCGGGACCCAGAGAATGAGCAGTTCTTC
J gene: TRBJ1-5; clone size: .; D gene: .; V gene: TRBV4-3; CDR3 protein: CASSPKYRSNQPQHF; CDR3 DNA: TGCGCCAGCAGTCCTAAGTACAGGAGCAATCAGCCCCAGCATTTT
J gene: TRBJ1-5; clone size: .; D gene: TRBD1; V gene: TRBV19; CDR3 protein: CASSIGRGTGRSNQPQHF; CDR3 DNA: TGTGCCAGTAGTATAGGCCGAGGGACAGGGCGGAGCAATCAGCCCCAGCATTTT
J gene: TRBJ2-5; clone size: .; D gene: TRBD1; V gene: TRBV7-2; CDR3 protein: CASSLGQGWQGTQYF; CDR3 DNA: TGTGCCAGCAGTTTGGGACAGGGTTGGCAAGGGACCCAGTACTTC
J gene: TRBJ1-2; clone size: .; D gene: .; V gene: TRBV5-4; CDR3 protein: CASSSGTFNYGYTF; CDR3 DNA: TGTGCCAGCAGTTCCGGGACCTTTAACTATGGCTACACCTTC
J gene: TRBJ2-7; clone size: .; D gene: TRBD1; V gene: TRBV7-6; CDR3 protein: CASSRDRGQNEQYF; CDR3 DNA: TGTGCCAGCAGCCGGGACAGGGGGCAGAACGAGCAGTACTTC
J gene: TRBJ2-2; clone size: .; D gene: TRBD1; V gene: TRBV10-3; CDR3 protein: CATSDPGTGTTGELFF; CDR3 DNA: TGTGCCACCAGTGACCCCGGGACAGGGACCACCGGGGAGCTGTTTTTT
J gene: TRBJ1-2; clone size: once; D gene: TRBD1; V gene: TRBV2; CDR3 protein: CASSGTGGGYGYTF; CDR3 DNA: TGTGCCAGCAGTGGCACAGGGGGAGGTTATGGCTACACCTTC
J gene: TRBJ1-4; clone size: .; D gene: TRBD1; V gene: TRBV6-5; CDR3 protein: CASRSDRGGEKLFF; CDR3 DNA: TGTGCCAGCAGATCCGACAGGGGTGGTGAAAAACTGTTTTTT
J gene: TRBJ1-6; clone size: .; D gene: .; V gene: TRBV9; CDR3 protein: CASSVEGTDNSPLHF; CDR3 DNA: TGTGCCAGCAGCGTAGAGGGGACGGATAATTCACCCCTCCACTTT
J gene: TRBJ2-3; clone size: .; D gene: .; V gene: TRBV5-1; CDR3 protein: CASSLGGGAASTDTQYF; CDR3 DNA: TGCGCCAGCAGCTTGGGGGGTGGTGCTGCAAGCACAGATACGCAGTATTTT
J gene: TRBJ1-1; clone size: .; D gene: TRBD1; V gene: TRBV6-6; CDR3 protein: CASRDRGEAFF; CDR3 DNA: TGTGCCAGCAGGGACAGGGGTGAAGCTTTCTTT
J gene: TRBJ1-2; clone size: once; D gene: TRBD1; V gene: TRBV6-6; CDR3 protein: CATKTGGGYGYTF; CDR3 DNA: TGTGCCACCAAGACAGGGGGAGGCTATGGCTACACCTTC
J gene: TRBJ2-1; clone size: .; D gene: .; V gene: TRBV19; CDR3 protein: CASSSGTLDNEQFF; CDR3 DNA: TGTGCCAGCAGTAGCGGAACGCTCGACAATGAGCAGTTCTTC
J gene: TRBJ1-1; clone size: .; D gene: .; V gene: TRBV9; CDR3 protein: CASQGLNTEAFF; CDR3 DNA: TGTGCCAGCCAGGGATTGAACACTGAAGCTTTCTTT
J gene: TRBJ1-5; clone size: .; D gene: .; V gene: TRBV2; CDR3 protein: CASSERQRYQPQHF; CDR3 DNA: TGTGCCAGCAGTGAAAGACAGCGGTATCAGCCCCAGCATTTT
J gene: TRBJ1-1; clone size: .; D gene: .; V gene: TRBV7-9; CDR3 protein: CASSLARDFTEAFF; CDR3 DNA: TGTGCCAGCAGCTTAGCCCGGGACTTTACTGAAGCTTTCTTT
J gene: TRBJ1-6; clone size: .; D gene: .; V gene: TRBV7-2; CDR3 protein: CASSQIEDSPLHF; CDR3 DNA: TGCGCCAGCAGCCAAATTGAGGACTCACCCCTCCACTTT
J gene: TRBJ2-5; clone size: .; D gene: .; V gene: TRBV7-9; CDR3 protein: CASSLAQTPGLETQYF; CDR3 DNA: TGTGCCAGCAGCTTAGCGCAGACCCCAGGGCTAGAGACCCAGTACTTC
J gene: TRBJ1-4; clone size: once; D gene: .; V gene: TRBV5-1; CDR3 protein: CASSLAGGYINEKLFF; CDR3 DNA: TGCGCCAGCAGCTTGGCGGGGGGCTACATTAATGAAAAACTGTTTTTT